The 25 T cell receptor beta chains reported below all come from one sample, sequenced in a study of graft-versus-host responses after intestinal transplantation. TCRdb keeps only in-frame clones here, not all; method: immunoSEQ multiplex PCR. The sample holds about 96,000 clones; roughly 90% are singletons and the top ten take roughly 0.15%. These receptors' antigens are unknown. The material sequenced was unstimulated CD4+ T cells sorted from spleen or lymph node cells, taken before intestinal transplant. These receptors were collected from a human donor who received an intestinal transplant.

DNA for the CDR3: TGTGCCAGCAGCAGAACTAGCGGGGGGGCCATCGAGCAGTTCTTC. Residues: CASSRTSGGAIEQFF. This chain connects TRBV13 to TRBJ2-1; 13 bases match TRBD2. CDR1 is PRHDT and CDR2 is FYEKMQ in the germline V gene (reference sequence). J lost 10 bases, V lost 5 bases, and 8 bases had no gene match. This CDR3 has 15 residues.

The chain employs TRBV6-5 and TRBJ1-4, with D possibly TRBD1 on 6 matching bases. The V and J ends lost 6 bases and 2 bases respectively, with 13 bases between them. The germline V gene encodes CDR1 MNHEY and CDR2 SVGAGI. The CDR3 spans 15 residues. Here the CDR3 DNA reads TGTGCCAGCAGCCCCGACAGGCTTACTAATGAAAAACTGTTTTTT. Translation gives CASSPDRLTNEKLFF.

This chain connects TRBV19 to TRBJ1-6, with a possible D match to TRBD1 (6 bases). Germline V gives CDR1 LNHDA, CDR2 SQIVND (reference sequence). Trimming pared 3 bases from V and 5 bases from J, leaving 11 bases between. This CDR3 comprises 15 residues. The CDR3 sequence: CASSIGTPNNSPLHF. CDR3 sequence (DNA): TGTGCCAGTAGTATTGGGACACCTAATAATTCACCCCTCCACTTT.

This chain uses TRBV7-9 with TRBJ2-5; D perhaps matches TRBD2 (6 bases). Germline values: CDR1 SEHNR, CDR2 FQNEAQ (reference sequence). This CDR3 has 16 amino acids. V lost 3 bases and J 5 bases, leaving 19 bases between the germline ends. The CDR3 is CASSFSLAGPRETQYF. The DNA for the CDR3 is TGTGCCAGCAGCTTTTCCCTTGCGGGGCCCCGGGAGACCCAGTACTTC.

This clone was recorded only once. The gene calls are TRBV15 and TRBJ1-4, with TRBD1 as a possible D gene (6 bases). This CDR3 region has 19 residues. Germline CDR1 reads LNHNV; CDR2 reads YYDKDF (reference sequence). V lost 0 bases to trimming and J lost 2 bases, with 19 bases between them. CDR3 nucleotides: TGTGCCACCAGCAGAGATTATTGGTTCTCCGGACAGACTAATGAAAAACTGTTTTTT. It specifies CATSRDYWFSGQTNEKLFF. Full variable domain (missing parts from reference TRBV15 and TRBJ1-4): DAMVIQNPRYQVTQFGKPVTLSCSQTLNHNVMYWYQQKSSQAPKLLFHYYDKDFNNEADTPDNFQSRRPNTSFCFLDIRSPGLGDTAMYLCATSRDYWFSGQTNEKLFFGSGTQLSVL.

This sequence joins TRBV15 and TRBJ1-3; a possible D gene is TRBD1 (5 bases). The germline gives CDR1 LNHNV, CDR2 YYDKDF (reference sequence). V was shortened by 1 base and J by 5 bases, with 12 bases between the two germline ends. The CDR3 runs 15 residues. The CDR3 region has the DNA TGTGCCACCAGCAGAGTGAAGGGGCAGCGAAACACCATATATTTT. This sequence encodes CATSRVKGQRNTIYF.

CDR3 in DNA: TGTGCCACCAGCAGAGATTCCGGTCCCTACGAGCAGTACTTC. Encoded protein: CATSRDSGPYEQYF. J is TRBJ2-7 and V is TRBV15; unclear D gene. V lost 0 bases, J lost 2 bases, and 8 bases lay in between. The germline V gene has CDR1 LNHNV and CDR2 YYDKDF (reference sequence). The CDR3 spans 14 residues.

The chain uses TRBV6-6 and TRBJ2-2, with D possibly being TRBD1 (6 bases). V was shortened by 11 bases and J by 5 bases, with 18 bases between the two germline ends. CDR1 MNHNY and CDR2 SVGAGI come from the germline V gene (reference sequence). The CDR3 is made up of 14 amino acids. Here the CDR3 reads CAGKPGVPTGELFF. The CDR3 nucleotides are TGTGCCGGCAAACCAGGGGTTCCTACCGGGGAGCTGTTTTTT.

The V and J genes are TRBV7-9 and TRBJ1-5, with 8 bases that match TRBD1. Trimming took 0 bases from V and 0 from J; bases not matched to a gene: 10. CDR1 is SEHNR and CDR2 is FQNEAQ in the germline V gene (reference sequence). This CDR3 comprises 19 residues. CDR3 amino acids: CASSLAPGQAPTSNQPQHF. Here the CDR3 DNA reads TGTGCCAGCAGCTTAGCGCCGGGACAGGCCCCTACTAGCAATCAGCCCCAGCATTTT.

The chain links TRBV29-1 to TRBJ2-7, with D possibly matching TRBD1 (6 bases). V lost 4 bases and J 2 bases, leaving 9 bases between the germline ends. The CDR3 runs to 12 residues. Germline V CDR1 and CDR2: SQVTM, ANQGSEA. The CDR3 region has the DNA TGCAGCGTTGGTGGGGACACCTACGAGCAGTACTTC. It translates to CSVGGDTYEQYF.

This clone has more than one count but fewer than ten. The genes are TRBV5-1 and TRBJ1-4; TRBD1 matches at 9 bases. The CDR3 is 15 residues long. V trimming: 2 bases; J trimming: 6 bases; junction bases outside the gene matches: 5. CDR1 is SGHRS and CDR2 is YFSETQ in the germline V gene. DNA of the CDR3: TGCGCCAGCAGCTTCAGGGGACAGGGTGATGAAAAACTGTTTTTT. Its protein is CASSFRGQGDEKLFF. The full variable domain, completed using reference TRBV5-1 and TRBJ1-4, is KAGVTQTPRYLIKTRGQQVTLSCSPISGHRSVSWYQQTPGQGLQFLFEYFSETQRNKGNFPGRFSGRQFSNSRSEMNVSTLELGDSALYLCASSFRGQGDEKLFFGSGTQLSVL.

V and J are TRBV7-9 and TRBJ2-1; 7 positions agree with TRBD1. This CDR3 region has 16 residues. With 1 base clipped from V and 7 bases from J, the junction kept 10 bases outside the gene matches. Germline V gives CDR1 SEHNR, CDR2 FQNEAQ (reference sequence). CDR3 in amino acids: CASSLVVTGVRNEQFF. The CDR3 coding sequence is TGTGCCAGCAGCTTAGTTGTCACAGGGGTAAGGAATGAGCAGTTCTTC.

The chain couples TRBV28 to TRBJ1-6, with 8 positions matching TRBD1. CDR1 and CDR2 from the germline V gene are MDHEN and SYDVKM. Trimming removed 5 bases from V and 7 bases from J; junction bases left unmatched: 13. The CDR3 loop spans 17 amino acids. CDR3 amino acids: CASSPPRQGITNSPLHF. In DNA, the CDR3 is TGTGCCAGCAGTCCCCCGAGACAGGGGATCACGAATTCACCCCTCCACTTT.

This chain uses TRBV5-1 with TRBJ2-7; 9 bases are a match to TRBD1. J lost 5 bases, V lost 5 bases, and 5 bases had no gene match. Germline CDR1 reads SGHRS; CDR2 reads YFSETQ. The CDR3 sequence is 13 residues long. The DNA of the CDR3 is TGCGCCAGCAGGGGGACAGGGTCCCACGAGCAGTACTTC. Translating gives CASRGTGSHEQYF.

This clone has a handful of counts. This chain links TRBV5-6 with TRBJ1-4; D gene uncertain. CDR3 length: 14 residues. Per germline, CDR1 SGHDT and CDR2 YYEEEE. Trimming shortened V by 1 base and J by 2 bases, and 6 bases separated the two germline ends. The CDR3 region is CASSLWSTNEKLFF. CDR3 coding DNA: TGTGCCAGCAGCTTGTGGAGTACTAATGAAAAACTGTTTTTT.

The chain uses TRBV5-8 and TRBJ2-1, with D tentatively TRBD2 (6 bases). V lost 2 bases and J 7 bases, leaving 10 bases between the germline ends. CDR1 and CDR2 from the germline V gene are SGHTS and YDEGEE. The CDR3 spans 13 residues. CDR3 coding DNA: TGTGCCAGCAGCTTAGAACGGGAGAATGAGCAGTTCTTC. It codes for CASSLERENEQFF.

This chain connects TRBV30 to TRBJ2-7, with D hard to call. The CDR3 sequence is 13 residues long. V was pared by 2 bases and J by 3 bases, with 11 bases between. In germline, CDR1 is GTSNPN, CDR2 SVGIG (reference sequence). Here the CDR3 DNA reads TGTGCCTGGAGTCCCCCCCCCTACTACGAGCAGTACTTC. Its protein product is CAWSPPPYYEQYF.

This chain uses TRBV9 with TRBJ1-4; D is unresolved. The CDR3 is made up of 15 amino acids. Trimming shortened V by 0 bases and J by 4 bases, and 10 bases separated the two germline ends. The V gene's germline CDR1 is SGDLS and CDR2 YYNGEE. The CDR3: CASSVDGRDNEKLFF. The CDR3 coding sequence is TGTGCCAGCAGCGTAGATGGGAGGGATAATGAAAAACTGTTTTTT.

This chain uses TRBV25-1 with TRBJ1-4, with no clear D. The CDR3 has 16 residues. Trimming shortened V by 4 bases and J by 0 bases, and 12 bases separated the two germline ends. Germline values: CDR1 MGHDK, CDR2 SYGVNS. The CDR3 loop reads CASSGLQSATNEKLFF. The CDR3 coding sequence is TGTGCCAGCAGTGGTTTACAGTCTGCAACTAATGAAAAACTGTTTTTT.

The V call is TRBV5-1, the J call TRBJ1-1; D not certain. This CDR3 spans 14 amino acids. Trimming removed 2 bases at V and 1 base at J, with 9 bases between. Germline V gene data show CDR1 as SGHRS and CDR2 as YFSETQ. CDR3 protein: CASSFSFPNTEAFF. The CDR3, as DNA: TGCGCCAGCAGCTTTAGTTTCCCGAACACTGAAGCTTTCTTT.

The CDR3 coding sequence is TGTGCCAGTAGTAAACAGGGACCGAAGAGCTCCTACGAGCAGTACTTC. This sequence encodes CASSKQGPKSSYEQYF. The chain couples TRBV19 to TRBJ2-7, with D tentatively TRBD1 (6 bases). This CDR3 has 16 residues. The germline V gene encodes CDR1 LNHDA and CDR2 SQIVND (reference sequence). Trimming shortened V by 4 bases and J by 0 bases, and 16 bases separated the two germline ends.

The chain is built from TRBV4-1 and TRBJ2-5, with D possibly being TRBD1 (6 bases). Trimming cost V 1 base and J 4 bases, with 16 bases left between them. The germline CDR1 and CDR2 sequences are MGHRA and YSYEKL. The CDR3 spans 16 residues. CDR3 loop: CASSQADHRVPETQYF. The CDR3 DNA follows: TGCGCCAGCAGCCAAGCGGACCACAGGGTTCCAGAGACCCAGTACTTC.

The chain is built from TRBV7-2 and TRBJ1-1; 8 nucleotides agree with TRBD1. V lost 5 bases, J lost 9 bases, and 5 bases stayed unmatched. Germline V CDR1 and CDR2: SGHTA, FQGNSA. The CDR3 spans 12 residues. CDR3 loop: CASSPGQGQAFF. Written as DNA, the CDR3 is TGTGCCAGCAGCCCCGGACAGGGTCAAGCTTTCTTT.

The chain employs TRBV4-3 and TRBJ2-1; 7 bases align to TRBD1. V lost 4 bases and J lost 9; bases outside the gene matches: 6. CDR1 LGHNA and CDR2 YSLEER come from the germline V gene. The CDR3 totals 13 residues. The CDR3: CASSRETGTEQFF. The CDR3 DNA reads TGCGCCAGCAGCCGAGAGACAGGGACTGAGCAGTTCTTC.

V usage is TRBV6-4 and J usage is TRBJ1-1, with D maybe TRBD1 (6 bases). Germline V lookup: CDR1 MRHNA, CDR2 SNTAGT. CDR3 length: 13 amino acids. The V end lost 3 bases, the J end lost 9 bases, and 14 bases lay between the germline ends. DNA for the CDR3: TGTGCCAGCAGTGATCAACAGGGTCGACAAGCTTTCTTT. The encoded protein is CASSDQQGRQAFF.